This TCR beta chain came from a study of HIV-infected children after antiretroviral therapy interruption. About the study: Most participating children were previously exposed to EBV and CMV. Samples from the continuous-treatment group were taken at weeks 0, 48 and 150. Findings and limits, study-wide: Minor non-naive CD45RA+ populations, like EMRA or stem memory, might contaminate naive sorts.

Unique molecular identifiers were included in an RNA-based 3' RACE TCR library. One entry per CDR3 protein results from TCRdb running MiXCR on the 3' RACE reads. The sample shows 70,000 to 90,000 distinct CDR3 sequences, roughly 6.7% of them seen only once. CDR1 LNHDA and CDR2 SQIVND come from the germline V gene (reference sequence). The CDR3 has 12 residues. Trimming cost V 10 bases and J 1 base, with 10 bases left between them. This clonotype was observed at least ten times. Antigen specificity is unknown. Treatment defined: PENTA 11 planned treatment interruption arm or continuous ART arm. The source is a pool of human donors with HIV. This specimen consisted of CD45RA+ CD4+ T cells from PBMCs, pooled from several time points, obtained from a donor given antiretroviral therapy, either interrupted or continuous. Subset meaning: naive CD4+ CD45RA+ CD45RO- T cells. This rearrangement joins TRBV19 to TRBJ2-5; D is perhaps TRBD1 or TRBD2 (5 bases each). CDR3 sequence reads: CATGTPQETQYF. The DNA for the CDR3 is TGTGCCACCGGGACCCCCCAAGAGACCCAGTACTTC.